This TCR beta chain emerged from a study of neoadjuvant anti-PD-1 for oral cavity cancer (TCRdb year 2021). In terms of the full investigation: Before curative-intent surgical resection, most patients were given three to four biweekly doses of nivolumab at 3 mg/kg. Patients who did not progress were given a fourth nivolumab dose at about day 43 and had definitive surgical resection on days 50-56. Responders were defined as patients with complete response, partial response or stable disease by RECIST 1.1; non-responders were defined as patients with progression. The parent correlative cohort had 12 to 13 patients and a response rate of 33%.

Per the publication, the time point label means: after neoadjuvant nivolumab, at surgical resection. Patients were newly diagnosed with stage II-IVA oral cavity squamous cell carcinoma and had received no prior systemic or radiation treatment. The cohort consisted of patients with HPV-negative, locally advanced oral cavity squamous cell carcinoma. The samples were drawn from a longitudinal correlative study tied to a single-arm phase II trial testing neoadjuvant nivolumab in oral cavity squamous cell carcinoma. Subject-matched pre- and post-treatment PBMCs and tumors from three responders and three non-responders were subjected to genomic DNA-based TCRbeta sequencing. The Maxwell RSC DNA from Tissue kit was used to isolate genomic DNA from tumor tissue. For survey sequencing, tumor libraries mostly used approximately 4.6 ug of input genomic DNA, with two replicates for each sample. The immunoSEQ hsTCRbeta kit was used to prepare TCRbeta libraries according to the manufacturer's instructions. The finished libraries were brought together in one pool at around 3.1 nM, which was then read using an Illumina NovaSeq 6000 S4 flow cell. In the paper's pipeline: Raw data preprocessing and quality control were performed with the immunoSEQ Analyzer. The analysis was limited to productive rearrangements, and each clonotype was defined by a unique CDR3 amino acid sequence. Repertoire clonality was estimated as the Gini-Simpson index, which was calculated using the R package tcR. Student's t test was used to compare Gini indices, while Pearson correlation assessed associations with tumor size change. Imported from immuneACCESS, the table was reduced by TCRdb to in-frame sequences with V and J called. These copies leave out some clones; in studies compared against another copy, an unresolved V gene accounts for under half, and the cause of the remainder is not known. That table supplies the V and J calls and clone size; D and trimming were determined from the DNA. The sample table records roughly 20,000 clones; roughly 45% of these occur just once. In total, the top ten clones hold 40% of the sample.

For this clone: Which antigen it targets is not known. Base qualities are not provided; no much larger clone lies one nucleotide away.

General study outcomes and caveats: Only a few patients per response group were included in the TCR analyses, and larger cohorts for validation were called for by the authors. Higher pretreatment blood Treg/Th17 ratios correlated with higher pretreatment blood TCRbeta clonality and lower post-treatment tumor TCRbeta clonality. Greater tumor shrinkage was correlated with larger post-treatment sizes of preexisting intratumoral clones, suggesting that expansion of preexisting clones contributed to response.

The CDR3 covers 13 residues, taking in both the cysteine and the phenylalanine. Just CDR3 DNA is preserved here, 39 bases in frame from base 1. For this chain, trimming is 4 bases at the V end and 7 bases at the J end, and the number of junction bases without a gene match is 5. CDR1 SGHNT and CDR2 YYREEE were looked up in the germline V gene (reference sequence). The specimen comprised tumor tissue, sampled after nivolumab (anti-PD-1) treatment. The TCR comes from a person aged 35-79 years with oral cavity squamous cell carcinoma. The V gene is TRBV5-4 and the J gene is TRBJ2-5, with 9 central nucleotides matching TRBD1. The CDR3 region: CASSLQGAVTQYF. DNA sequence: TGTGCCAGCAGCCTACAGGGGGCCGTGACCCAGTACTTC.